This T cell receptor (beta chain) came from a study of blood T cells in healthy people across ages. This clonotype appeared a few times. Primed by a sample-barcoded 5' primer and a J-beta primer mix, a second PCR proceeded for roughly 7 to 12 cycles. Each TCR beta cDNA got a 12-nucleotide random molecular identifier. Using its own MiXCR run on the 5' RACE reads, TCRdb lists one record per CDR3 protein. The repertoire holds roughly 2 million distinct CDR3 sequences, with roughly 52% as singletons. V lost 1 base to trimming and J lost 9 bases, with 10 bases between them. The CDR3 spans 12 residues. The germline V gene encodes CDR1 SGHVS and CDR2 FQNEAQ.

The sequence came from a middle-aged woman in good health. This rearrangement joins TRBV7-8 to TRBJ2-7; D may correspond to TRBD1 or TRBD2 (6 bases each). Sequenced sample: blood. CDR3 bases: TGTGCCAGCAGCTTAGGGGGGGCGTTGCAGTACTTC. Amino acid sequence: CASSLGGALQYF.